The 21 T cell receptor beta chains in this list originate from one sample, sequenced in a study of identical twins (dated by TCRdb to 2016 to 2017). Receptor libraries were prepared by 5' RACE. Sequenced using an Illumina HiSeq 2000. The public reads were quality trimmed at Q25 with fastp and then assembled into clones with MiXCR by TCRdb, keeping productive beta chains. Every distinct CDR3 protein forms one entry, paired with its most common genes and DNA. For this sample the table gives around 450,000 distinct CDR3 sequences, of which more than 13% were detected only once. The top ten clonotypes cover roughly 0.5% of the sample. The same data also contributed to another study, on yellow fever vaccine responses in identical twins.

The sequenced material came from CD4+ T cells sorted from blood. These receptors were obtained from a young woman in good health.

This chain uses TRBV5-6 with TRBJ2-3; 11 positions match TRBD1. The junction had 3 bases not matched to a gene; V was cut back by 3 bases and J by 3 bases. The V gene's germline CDR1 is SGHDT and CDR2 YYEEEE. The CDR3 runs to 15 residues. CDR3 loop: CASSSDRGRTDTQYF. The CDR3 bases are TGTGCCAGCAGCTCGGACAGGGGGCGGACAGATACGCAGTATTTT.

This clonotype was found many times. The genes are TRBV7-2 and TRBJ2-2, with D perhaps matching TRBD2 (5 bases). Germline V gene lookup returns CDR1 SGHTA and CDR2 FQGNSA. V lost 2 bases and J lost 5, with 12 bases in between. This CDR3 is built from 15 residues. The CDR3 loop is CASSLSSGRTGELFF. The CDR3 nucleotides read TGTGCCAGCAGCTTATCCAGCGGTCGGACCGGGGAGCTGTTTTTT.

For the CDR3, the DNA is TGTGCCAGCAGCCGGGAGGCGTCGGGGACAGGAAGCTCCTACGAGCAGTACTTC. Its protein product is CASSREASGTGSSYEQYF. This chain links TRBV4-2 with TRBJ2-7; the match to TRBD1 covers 8 bases. V gave up 4 bases and J gave up 0 bases; unmatched junction bases: 14. The CDR3 sequence is 18 residues long. Germline values: CDR1 LGHNA, CDR2 YNFKEQ.

This clonotype was seen a single time. The J gene is TRBJ2-5, the V gene TRBV15; a weak D match, TRBD2 (6 bases). Trimming left V 3 bases short and J 5 bases short, with 7 bases between. CDR1 LNHNV and CDR2 YYDKDF come from the germline V gene (reference sequence). The CDR3 covers 12 residues. In DNA, the CDR3 is TGTGCCACCAGCAGTGGGGGGGAGACCCAGTACTTC. Its translation: CATSSGGETQYF.

The genes are TRBV19 and TRBJ1-2, with D uncertain. V gave up 3 bases and J gave up 8 bases, with 16 bases separating them. The V gene's germline CDR1 is LNHDA and CDR2 SQIVND (reference sequence). The CDR3 runs to 14 residues. The CDR3 sequence: CASSMDQVPRGYTF. The CDR3 DNA follows: TGTGCCAGTAGTATGGATCAGGTTCCGAGGGGCTACACCTTC.

In its sample, this clonotype was seen many times. This chain connects TRBV28 to TRBJ2-1, with 7 bases lining up with TRBD2. CDR1 MDHEN and CDR2 SYDVKM come from the germline V gene. CDR3 length: 14 amino acids. J lost 0 bases, V lost 7 bases, and 3 bases had no gene match. CDR3 amino acids: CASTGGSSYNEQFF. DNA for the CDR3: TGTGCCAGCACCGGGGGGAGCTCCTACAATGAGCAGTTCTTC.

This clonotype was picked up many times. CDR3 bases: TGTGCCAGCAGCCTGAGGACTAGTGAGATGCGCAATGAGCAGTTCTTC. Translated, it gives CASSLRTSEMRNEQFF. V is TRBV7-2 and J is TRBJ2-1; 7 positions agree with TRBD2. The J segment lost 6 bases and the V segment lost 5 bases, leaving 13 bases of the junction unmatched. This CDR3 spans 16 amino acids. Germline values: CDR1 SGHTA, CDR2 FQGNSA.

The sample holds a few counts of this clonotype. The rearrangement joins TRBV7-7 to TRBJ2-6, with D hard to call. Germline CDR1 SSHAT, CDR2 FNYEAQ (reference sequence). CDR3 length: 17 residues. The CDR3, as DNA: TGTGCTATCTTTAGGGCCGACCTTTACTCTGGGGCCAACGTCCTGACTTTC. Encoded protein: CAIFRADLYSGANVLTF.

This clonotype was counted only a few times. The chain links TRBV5-1 to TRBJ2-2; D possibly corresponds to TRBD2 (6 bases). Trimming shortened V by 4 bases and J by 1 base, and 11 bases separated the two germline ends. The CDR3 is 15 amino acids. The germline CDR1 and CDR2 sequences are SGHRS and YFSETQ. The CDR3 sequence: CASSPIGGNTGELFF. As DNA, the CDR3 is TGCGCCAGCAGCCCCATCGGGGGGAACACCGGGGAGCTGTTTTTT.

DNA of the CDR3: TGTGCCAGCAGTTTTACCCAGAGCGGGGTGGGGGGCGAGCAGTACTTC. This sequence encodes CASSFTQSGVGGEQYF. The rearrangement links TRBV6-5 to TRBJ2-7; 7 nucleotides align to TRBD2. The trim removed 4 bases at V and 6 bases at J, leaving 15 bases unmatched. Germline V lookup: CDR1 MNHEY, CDR2 SVGAGI. This CDR3 spans 16 amino acids.

A few counts support this clonotype. The chain employs TRBV12-3 or TRBV12-4 and TRBJ1-2; D is possibly TRBD1 (5 bases). Trimming stripped 4 bases from V and 4 bases from J, with 16 bases between. The CDR3 has 15 amino acids. This CDR3 is CASSYIPGAGYGYTF. The CDR3 coding sequence is TGTGCCAGCAGTTATATACCTGGGGCGGGCTATGGCTACACCTTC.

At least ten counts were recorded for this clonotype. V and J are TRBV6-1 and TRBJ2-5; 7 bases match TRBD2. V lost 6 bases and J lost 2; bases outside the gene matches: 9. The CDR3 loop spans 15 amino acids. Germline CDR1 is MNHNS and CDR2 is SASEGT. CDR3 DNA sequence: TGTGCCAGCAGCCTCTCAGGGCGGGGGCAAGAGACCCAGTACTTC. It translates to CASSLSGRGQETQYF.

The sample holds a few counts of this clonotype. This chain uses TRBV23-1 with TRBJ2-5, with no clear D. TRBV23-1 is sorted into the ORF group, with uncertain function. This CDR3 has 13 amino acids. Trimming shortened V by 8 bases and J by 5 bases, and 15 bases separated the two germline ends. CDR3 nucleotide sequence: TGCGCCAGCGGCCTAAGCGACGGGGAGACCCAGTACTTC. This gives the protein CASGLSDGETQYF.

The chain is built from TRBV28 and TRBJ1-5; 8 bases are shared with TRBD1. J was trimmed by 5 bases and V by 10 bases; bases with no gene match: 7. Looked up from germline, CDR1 is MDHEN and CDR2 is SYDVKM. The CDR3 contains 13 residues. The CDR3 loop reads CATHGQGDQPQHF. The CDR3 nucleotides read TGTGCCACCCATGGACAGGGAGATCAGCCCCAGCATTTT.

The chain links TRBV12-3 or TRBV12-4 to TRBJ2-2; D is ambiguous. The V end was cut by 3 bases, the J end by 7 bases, with 6 bases between. This CDR3 contains 12 residues. The CDR3 coding sequence is TGTGCCAGCAGTTTTTGGGTCGGGGAGCTGTTTTTT. Its translation is CASSFWVGELFF.

V is TRBV20-1 and J is TRBJ2-1, with 7 positions matching TRBD1. Germline trimming cut 3 bases from V and 0 bases from J; bases unmatched to any gene: 11. The CDR3 has 17 amino acids. Germline V CDR1 and CDR2: DFQATT, SNEGSKA (reference sequence). The CDR3 nucleotides read TGCAGTGCTAGTCCCCTAGGGGGCGACAGCTCCTACAATGAGCAGTTCTTC. The encoded protein is CSASPLGGDSSYNEQFF.

This clonotype was seen repeatedly, ten times or more. The CDR3 nucleotides read TGTGCCAGCAGGCTAGCGGGGGGATCCTACGAGCAGTACTTC. The encoded protein is CASRLAGGSYEQYF. V gene TRBV12-3 or TRBV12-4 combines with J gene TRBJ2-7; TRBD2 matches 11 bases. V lost 6 bases, J lost 1 base, and 2 bases stayed unmatched. The CDR3 is 14 amino acids.

In its sample, this clonotype was seen a few times. The chain uses TRBV3-1 and TRBJ1-3; D gene uncertain. CDR1 and CDR2 (germline): LGHDT, YNNKEL (reference sequence). The CDR3 has 14 residues. V was shortened by 1 base and J by 4 bases, with 8 bases between the two germline ends. The CDR3 DNA reads TGTGCCAGCAGCCAAGCGGCATACGGAAACACCATATATTTT. Translation: CASSQAAYGNTIYF.

The genes are TRBV20-1 and TRBJ2-2; TRBD1 matches at 9 bases. The J segment lost 4 bases and the V segment lost 6 bases, leaving 6 bases of the junction unmatched. Per the germline V gene, CDR1 is DFQATT and CDR2 is SNEGSKA (reference sequence). The CDR3 covers 14 residues. In nucleotides, the CDR3 is TGCAGTGCCCGGGACAGGGAGCCCACCGGGGAGCTGTTTTTT. Its protein product is CSARDREPTGELFF.

There are many counts of this clonotype. The J gene is TRBJ2-1, the V gene TRBV10-3, with D perhaps TRBD2 (5 bases). V lost 9 bases to trimming and J lost 10 bases, with 22 bases between them. Germline loops: CDR1 ENHRY, CDR2 SYGVKD. The CDR3 covers 14 residues. In nucleotides, the CDR3 is TGTGCCATTAGCACCGGGGTAGCCCTCGGAGAGCAGTTCTTC. It translates to CAISTGVALGEQFF.

The chain has TRBV12-3 or TRBV12-4 and TRBJ2-5; tentatively, D is TRBD2 (5 bases). The V end was cut by 6 bases, the J end by 5 bases, with 22 bases between. The CDR3 loop spans 16 amino acids. The CDR3 here is CASSPSSRGKGETQYF. The CDR3 DNA is TGTGCCAGCAGCCCTTCGAGCCGGGGAAAGGGTGAGACCCAGTACTTC.